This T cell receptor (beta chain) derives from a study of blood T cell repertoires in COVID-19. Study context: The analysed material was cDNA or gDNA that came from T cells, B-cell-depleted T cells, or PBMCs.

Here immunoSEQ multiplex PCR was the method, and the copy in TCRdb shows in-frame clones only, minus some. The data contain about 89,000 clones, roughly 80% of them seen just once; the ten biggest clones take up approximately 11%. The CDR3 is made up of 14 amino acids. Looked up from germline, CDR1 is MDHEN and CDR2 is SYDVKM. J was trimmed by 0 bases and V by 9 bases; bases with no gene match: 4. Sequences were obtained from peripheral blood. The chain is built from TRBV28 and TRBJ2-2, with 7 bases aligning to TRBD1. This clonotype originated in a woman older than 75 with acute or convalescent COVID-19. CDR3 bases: TGTGCCAGTCGACAGGGCACGAACACCGGGGAGCTGTTTTTT. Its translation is CASRQGTNTGELFF.